One sample yielded the 8 T cell receptor beta chains listed below, sequenced in a study of cytomegalovirus exposure and HLA in healthy donors. The study ran its PCR with 60 Vbeta and 13 Jbeta primers. Profiling relied on immunoSEQ multiplex PCR, and the TCRdb table lists in-frame clones only, not all of them. Of about 190,000 clones listed, roughly 80% are singletons. What was sequenced was PBMCs. The origin of the receptors is a woman in her 30s in good health and CMV-seropositive.

The chain couples TRBV6-1 to TRBJ2-1; 11 bases align to TRBD2. CDR3 size: 14 residues. From germline, CDR1 is MNHNS and CDR2 SASEGT. The J segment lost 6 bases and the V segment lost 8 bases, leaving 6 bases of the junction unmatched. CDR3 loop: CASGSSGRANEQFF. As DNA, the CDR3 is TGTGCCAGCGGAAGTAGCGGGAGGGCCAATGAGCAGTTCTTC.

This chain joins TRBV18 and TRBJ1-2, with TRBD1 identical over 10 bases. V lost 4 bases, J lost 4 bases, and 9 bases stayed unmatched. The CDR3 is made up of 16 amino acids. CDR1 and CDR2 from the germline V gene are KGHSH and LQKENI. The CDR3 nucleotides read TGTGCCAGCTCACAAGTCCCCGGGACAGGGGTCTATGGCTACACCTTC. It encodes CASSQVPGTGVYGYTF.

V usage is TRBV14 and J usage is TRBJ1-2; D is perhaps TRBD1 (6 bases). Per the germline V gene, CDR1 is SGHDN and CDR2 is FVKESK. Trimming shortened V by 4 bases and J by 1 base, and 10 bases separated the two germline ends. This CDR3 is 14 amino acids long. The CDR3 here is CASSPGGLNYGYTF. The CDR3 bases are TGTGCCAGCAGCCCCGGGGGGCTTAACTATGGCTACACCTTC.

V usage is TRBV25-1 and J usage is TRBJ1-3, with 7 positions matching TRBD1. Germline V CDR1 and CDR2: MGHDK, SYGVNS. V shed 6 bases, J shed 8 bases, and the junction held 13 bases outside the gene matches. The CDR3 runs 15 residues. The CDR3 nucleotides are TGTGCCAGCAGAGGTCCCCGGACAGGAGGGTACACCATATATTTT. It codes for CASRGPRTGGYTIYF.

The genes are TRBV4-2 and TRBJ2-1, with 12 nucleotides matching TRBD2. Trimming removed 4 bases from V and 5 bases from J; junction bases left unmatched: 9. Germline lookup yields CDR1 LGHNA and CDR2 YNFKEQ. This CDR3 is 17 amino acids long. The CDR3 loop is CASSRTGTSGLHNEQFF. DNA for the CDR3: TGTGCCAGCAGCCGTACCGGGACTAGCGGGCTTCACAATGAGCAGTTCTTC.

J is TRBJ2-7 and V is TRBV19; 7 bases fit TRBD1. CDR3 length: 14 residues. Germline trimming cut 3 bases from V and 2 bases from J; bases unmatched to any gene: 4. The germline CDR1 and CDR2 sequences are LNHDA and SQIVND (reference sequence). For the CDR3, the DNA is TGTGCCAGTAGTATTTGGCAGGGGGCCTACGAGCAGTACTTC. Encoded protein: CASSIWQGAYEQYF.

The rearrangement joins TRBV10-3 to TRBJ2-7; 10 bases are a match to TRBD2. Germline CDR1 reads ENHRY; CDR2 reads SYGVKD. The ends lost 6 bases at V and 4 bases at J; junction bases unmatched: 12. This CDR3 region has 16 residues. CDR3 residues: CAIRGGASGRKYEQYF. Here the CDR3 DNA reads TGTGCCATCAGGGGGGGGGCTAGCGGGAGAAAATACGAGCAGTACTTC.

V and J are TRBV11-2 and TRBJ2-5, with 9 bases lining up with TRBD2. The CDR3 is 15 amino acids. CDR1 and CDR2 (germline): SGHAT, FQNNGV. J lost 5 bases, V lost 5 bases, and 9 bases had no gene match. CDR3 DNA: TGTGCCAGCAGCCTCAGCGGGGGGCGAGGTGAGACCCAGTACTTC. Its protein product is CASSLSGGRGETQYF.